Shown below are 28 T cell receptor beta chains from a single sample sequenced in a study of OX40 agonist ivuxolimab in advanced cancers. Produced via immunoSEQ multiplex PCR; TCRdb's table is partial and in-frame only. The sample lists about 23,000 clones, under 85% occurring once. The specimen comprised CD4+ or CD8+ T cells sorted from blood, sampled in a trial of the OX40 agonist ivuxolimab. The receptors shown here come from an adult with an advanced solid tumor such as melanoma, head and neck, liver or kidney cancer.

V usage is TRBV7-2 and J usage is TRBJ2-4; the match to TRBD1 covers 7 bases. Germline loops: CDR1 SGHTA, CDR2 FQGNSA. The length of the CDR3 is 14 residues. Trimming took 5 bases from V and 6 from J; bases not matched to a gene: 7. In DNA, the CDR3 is TGTGCCAGCAGCGTAAACCACAGGGGAAACATTCAGTACTTC. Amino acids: CASSVNHRGNIQYF. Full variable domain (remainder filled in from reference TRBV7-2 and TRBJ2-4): GAGVSQSPSNKVTEKGKDVELRCDPISGHTALYWYRQSLGQGLEFLIYFQGNSAPDKSGLPSDRFSAERTGGSVSTLTIQRTQQEDSAVYLCASSVNHRGNIQYFGAGTRLSVL.

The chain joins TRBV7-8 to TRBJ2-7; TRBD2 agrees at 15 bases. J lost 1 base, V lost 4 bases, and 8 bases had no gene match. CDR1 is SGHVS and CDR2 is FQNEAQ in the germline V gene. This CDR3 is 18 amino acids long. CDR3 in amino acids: CASSSGLAGGLASYEQYF. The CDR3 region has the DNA TGTGCCAGCAGCTCGGGACTAGCGGGGGGCTTAGCGTCCTACGAGCAGTACTTC.

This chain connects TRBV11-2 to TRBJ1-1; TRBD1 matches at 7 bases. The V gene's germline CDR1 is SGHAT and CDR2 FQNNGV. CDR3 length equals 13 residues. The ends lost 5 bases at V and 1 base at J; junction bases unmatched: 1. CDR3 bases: TGTGCCAGCAGCCACAGGGGGAACACTGAAGCTTTCTTT. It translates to CASSHRGNTEAFF.

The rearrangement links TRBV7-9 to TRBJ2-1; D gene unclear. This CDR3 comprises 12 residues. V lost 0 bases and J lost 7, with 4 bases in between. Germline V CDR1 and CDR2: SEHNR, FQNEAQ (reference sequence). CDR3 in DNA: TGTGCCAGCAGCTTAGCAAAGAATGAGCAGTTCTTC. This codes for CASSLAKNEQFF.

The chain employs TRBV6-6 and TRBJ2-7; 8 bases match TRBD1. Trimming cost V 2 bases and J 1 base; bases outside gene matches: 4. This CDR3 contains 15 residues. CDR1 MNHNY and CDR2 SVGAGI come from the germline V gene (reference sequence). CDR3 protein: CASSYDRGPSYEQYF. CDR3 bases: TGTGCCAGCAGTTACGACAGGGGTCCGTCCTACGAGCAGTACTTC.

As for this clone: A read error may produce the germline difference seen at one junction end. CDR3 DNA sequence: TGTGCTAGCAGCCCCTTTAGCGGCACAGATACGCAGTATTTT. Protein sequence: CASSPFSGTDTQYF. The chain links TRBV7-7 to TRBJ2-3; D is perhaps TRBD2 (5 bases). This CDR3 region has 14 residues. Germline CDR1 is SSHAT and CDR2 is FNYEAQ (reference sequence).

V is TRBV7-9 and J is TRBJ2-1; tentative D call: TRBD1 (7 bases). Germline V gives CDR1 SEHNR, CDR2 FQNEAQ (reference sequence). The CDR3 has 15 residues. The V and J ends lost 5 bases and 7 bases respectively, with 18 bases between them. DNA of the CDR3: TGTGCCAGCAGCGATAACCGGGACAGCGGGAATGAGCAGTTCTTC. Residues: CASSDNRDSGNEQFF.

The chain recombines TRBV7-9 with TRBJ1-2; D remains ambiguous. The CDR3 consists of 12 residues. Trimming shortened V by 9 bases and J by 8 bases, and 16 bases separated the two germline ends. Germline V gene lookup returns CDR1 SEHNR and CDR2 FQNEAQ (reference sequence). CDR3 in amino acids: CASNPSGSGYTF. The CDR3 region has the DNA TGTGCCAGTAATCCTTCCGGGTCCGGCTACACCTTC.

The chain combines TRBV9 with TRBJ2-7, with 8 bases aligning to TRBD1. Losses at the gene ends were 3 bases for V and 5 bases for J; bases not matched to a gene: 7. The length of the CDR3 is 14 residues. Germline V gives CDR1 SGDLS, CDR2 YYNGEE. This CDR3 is CASSGRTGHNEQYF. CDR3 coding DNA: TGTGCCAGCAGCGGACGGACAGGGCACAACGAGCAGTACTTC.

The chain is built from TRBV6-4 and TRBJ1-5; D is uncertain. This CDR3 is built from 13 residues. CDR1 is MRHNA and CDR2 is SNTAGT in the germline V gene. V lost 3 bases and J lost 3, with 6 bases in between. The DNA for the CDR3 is TGTGCCAGCAGTGAAGCGGACAATCAGCCCCAGCATTTT. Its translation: CASSEADNQPQHF.

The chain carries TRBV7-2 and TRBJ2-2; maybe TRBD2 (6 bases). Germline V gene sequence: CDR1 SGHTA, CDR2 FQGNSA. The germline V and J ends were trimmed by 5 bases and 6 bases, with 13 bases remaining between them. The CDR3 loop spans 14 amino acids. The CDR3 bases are TGTGCCAGCAGCCACGGGGGTCGCGCCGGGGAGCTGTTTTTT. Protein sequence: CASSHGGRAGELFF.

The CDR3 coding sequence is TGTGCCAGCAGTGAAGCAGAAGGCGCGGGTGGCTACACCTTC. It specifies CASSEAEGAGGYTF. The genes are TRBV2 and TRBJ1-2; D unclear. This CDR3 spans 14 amino acids. Germline values: CDR1 SNHLY, CDR2 FYNNEI. V was clipped by 0 bases and J by 7 bases, with 12 bases between them.

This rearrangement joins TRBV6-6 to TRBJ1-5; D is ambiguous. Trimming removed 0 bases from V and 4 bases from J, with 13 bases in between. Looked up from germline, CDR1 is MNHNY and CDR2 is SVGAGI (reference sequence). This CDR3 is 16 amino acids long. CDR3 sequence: CASSYSTVGRNQPQHF. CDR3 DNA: TGTGCCAGCAGTTACTCGACTGTTGGGAGAAATCAGCCCCAGCATTTT.

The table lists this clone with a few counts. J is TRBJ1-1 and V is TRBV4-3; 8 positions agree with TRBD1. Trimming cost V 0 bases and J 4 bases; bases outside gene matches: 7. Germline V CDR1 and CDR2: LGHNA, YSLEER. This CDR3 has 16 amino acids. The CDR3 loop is CASSQDGPTGGTEAFF. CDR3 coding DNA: TGCGCCAGCAGCCAAGATGGGCCCACAGGGGGCACTGAAGCTTTCTTT.

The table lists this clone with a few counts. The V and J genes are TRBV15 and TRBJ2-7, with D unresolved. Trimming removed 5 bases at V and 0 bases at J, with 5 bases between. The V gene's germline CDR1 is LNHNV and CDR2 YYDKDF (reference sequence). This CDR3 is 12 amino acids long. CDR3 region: CATSDHSYEQYF. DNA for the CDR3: TGTGCCACCAGCGATCACTCCTACGAGCAGTACTTC.

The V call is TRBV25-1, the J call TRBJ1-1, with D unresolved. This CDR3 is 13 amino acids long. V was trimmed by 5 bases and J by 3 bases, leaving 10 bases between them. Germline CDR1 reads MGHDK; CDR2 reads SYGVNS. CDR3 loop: CASSIGSYTEAFF. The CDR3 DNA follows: TGTGCCAGCAGTATTGGGAGCTACACTGAAGCTTTCTTT.

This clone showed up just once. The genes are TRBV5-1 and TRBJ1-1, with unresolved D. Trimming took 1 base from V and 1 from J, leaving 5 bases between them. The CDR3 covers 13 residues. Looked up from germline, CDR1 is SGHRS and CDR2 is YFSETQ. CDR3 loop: CASSLWPNTEAFF. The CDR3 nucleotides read TGCGCCAGCAGCTTGTGGCCGAACACTGAAGCTTTCTTT.

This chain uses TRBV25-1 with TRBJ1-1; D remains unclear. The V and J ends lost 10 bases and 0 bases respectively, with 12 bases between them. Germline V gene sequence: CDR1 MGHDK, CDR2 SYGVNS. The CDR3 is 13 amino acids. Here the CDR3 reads CATSRGMNTEAFF. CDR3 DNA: TGTGCCACCTCGCGTGGGATGAACACTGAAGCTTTCTTT.

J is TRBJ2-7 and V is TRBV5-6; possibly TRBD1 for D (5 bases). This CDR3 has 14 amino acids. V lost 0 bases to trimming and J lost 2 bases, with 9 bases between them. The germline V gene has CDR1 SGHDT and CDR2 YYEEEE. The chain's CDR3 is CASSLVRAAYEQYF. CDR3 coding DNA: TGTGCCAGCAGCTTGGTCAGGGCGGCCTACGAGCAGTACTTC. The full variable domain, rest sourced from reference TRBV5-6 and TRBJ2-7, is DAGVTQSPTHLIKTRGQQVTLRCSPKSGHDTVSWYQQALGQGPQFIFQYYEEEERQRGNFPDRFSGHQFPNYSSELNVNALLLGDSALYLCASSLVRAAYEQYFGPGTRLTVT.

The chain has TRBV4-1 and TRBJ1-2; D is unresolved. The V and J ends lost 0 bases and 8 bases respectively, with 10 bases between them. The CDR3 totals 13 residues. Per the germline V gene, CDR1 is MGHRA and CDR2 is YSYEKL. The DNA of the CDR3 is TGCGCCAGCAGCCAAGACCAGGAAAGGGGCTACACCTTC. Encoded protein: CASSQDQERGYTF.

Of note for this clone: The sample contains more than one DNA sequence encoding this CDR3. The CDR3 DNA reads TGCGCCAGCAGTAATGGGCAGCTCGGGAATTCACCCCTCCACTTT. This codes for CASSNGQLGNSPLHF. This chain uses TRBV23-1 with TRBJ1-6; D ambiguous. TRBV23-1 carries the ORF label, with uncertain function. The ends were cut back, 5 bases at V and 7 bases at J, with 15 bases in the middle. This CDR3 comprises 15 residues.

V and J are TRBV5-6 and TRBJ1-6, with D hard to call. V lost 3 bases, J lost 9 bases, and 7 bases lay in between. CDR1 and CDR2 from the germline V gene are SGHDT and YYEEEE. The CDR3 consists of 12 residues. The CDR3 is CASSSSGSPLHF. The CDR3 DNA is TGTGCCAGCAGCTCCAGTGGTTCACCCCTCCACTTT. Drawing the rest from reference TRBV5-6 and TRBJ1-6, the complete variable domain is DAGVTQSPTHLIKTRGQQVTLRCSPKSGHDTVSWYQQALGQGPQFIFQYYEEEERQRGNFPDRFSGHQFPNYSSELNVNALLLGDSALYLCASSSSGSPLHFGNGTRLTVT.

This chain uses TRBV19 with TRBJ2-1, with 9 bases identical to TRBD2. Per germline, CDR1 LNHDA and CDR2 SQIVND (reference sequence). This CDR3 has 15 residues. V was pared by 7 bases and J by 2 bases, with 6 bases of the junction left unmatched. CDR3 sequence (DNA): TGTGCCAGTAAGGAGCGGGGGGTAGCCTACAATGAGCAGTTCTTC. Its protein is CASKERGVAYNEQFF.

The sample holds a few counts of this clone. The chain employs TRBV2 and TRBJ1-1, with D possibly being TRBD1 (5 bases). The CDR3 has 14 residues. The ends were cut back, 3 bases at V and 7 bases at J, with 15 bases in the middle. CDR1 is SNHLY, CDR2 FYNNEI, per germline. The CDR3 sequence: CASSEARETLEAFF. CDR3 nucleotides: TGTGCCAGCAGTGAGGCCAGGGAGACCCTTGAAGCTTTCTTT.

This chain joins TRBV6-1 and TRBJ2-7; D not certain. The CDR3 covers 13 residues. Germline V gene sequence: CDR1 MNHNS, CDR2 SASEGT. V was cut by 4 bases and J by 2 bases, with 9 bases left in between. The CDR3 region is CASSGTEPYEQYF. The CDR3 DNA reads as TGTGCCAGCAGTGGAACCGAACCCTACGAGCAGTACTTC.

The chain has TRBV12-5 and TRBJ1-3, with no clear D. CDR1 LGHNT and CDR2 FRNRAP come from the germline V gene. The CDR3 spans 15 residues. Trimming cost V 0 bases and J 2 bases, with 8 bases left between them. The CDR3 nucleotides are TGTGCTAGTGGTTTGGTACGTCCGACTGGAAACACCATATATTTT. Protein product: CASGLVRPTGNTIYF. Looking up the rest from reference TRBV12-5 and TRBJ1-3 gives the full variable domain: DARVTQTPRHKVTEMGQEVTMRCQPILGHNTVFWYRQTMMQGLELLAYFRNRAPLDDSGMPKDRFSAEMPDATLATLKIQPSEPRDSAVYFCASGLVRPTGNTIYFGEGSWLTVV.

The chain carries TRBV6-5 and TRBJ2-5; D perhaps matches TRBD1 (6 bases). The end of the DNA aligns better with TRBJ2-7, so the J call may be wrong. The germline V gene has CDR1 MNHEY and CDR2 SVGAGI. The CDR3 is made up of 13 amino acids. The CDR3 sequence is CASSYGTFYEQYF. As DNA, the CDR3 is TGTGCCAGCAGTTACGGGACATTCTACGAGCAGTACTTC.

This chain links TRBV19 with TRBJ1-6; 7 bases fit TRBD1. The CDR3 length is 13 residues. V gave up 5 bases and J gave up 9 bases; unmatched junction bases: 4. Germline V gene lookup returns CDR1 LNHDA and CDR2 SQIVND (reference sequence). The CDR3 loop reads CASSSSGGSPLHF. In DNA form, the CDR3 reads TGTGCCAGTAGTTCCTCAGGGGGTTCACCCCTCCACTTT.